This T cell receptor (beta chain) was retrieved from a study of T cell changes during pregnancy in multiple sclerosis. CDR1 and CDR2 from the germline V gene are LGHNT and FRNRAP. Unmatched junction bases numbered 4, after V lost 5 bases and J lost 6 bases. The CDR3 is 13 amino acids. The assay was immunoSEQ multiplex PCR, and TCRdb's table has in-frame clones only and misses some. The sample carries about 93,000 clones, over 80% recorded once. The source is a female donor with multiple sclerosis, enrolled in a pregnancy study. This specimen was peripheral blood, taken after pregnancy. V usage is TRBV12-5 and J usage is TRBJ2-1, with TRBD1 matching 7 bases. The CDR3 sequence: CASGITGANEQFF. The CDR3 region has the DNA TGTGCTAGTGGTATTACAGGGGCCAATGAGCAGTTCTTC.